This TCR beta chain appears in the sequencing data of a study of blood T cell repertoires in COVID-19. The overall study: Sites across the United States, Italy and Spain contributed samples from acute and convalescent COVID-19. Sources were T cells, B-cell-depleted T cells, or PBMCs; the material itself was cDNA or gDNA.

The CDR3 runs 17 residues. Germline V lookup: CDR1 KGHSH, CDR2 LQKENI. V was pared by 5 bases and J by 4 bases, with 11 bases of the junction left unmatched. Data came from immunoSEQ multiplex PCR; TCRdb stores just in-frame clones and leaves some out. The table lists 150,000 to 200,000 clones, approximately 95% of them singletons. The sample consisted of peripheral blood. The sequence was obtained from a woman aged 55-70 years with COVID-19, enrolled during active disease. The gene calls are TRBV18 and TRBJ2-3, with TRBD1 identical over 11 bases. The CDR3 spells CASSSPGQGARSDTQYF. CDR3 nucleotides: TGTGCCAGCTCATCCCCAGGACAGGGGGCTAGGTCAGATACGCAGTATTTT.